Given below is one T cell receptor beta chain in context. The antigen is unknown. Brentuximab vedotin exposure varied among the patients, all of whom had relapsed after autologous stem cell transplantation. Progressive disease, partial response or complete response was each patient's best response. This record comes from a study of PD-1 blockade in classical Hodgkin lymphoma. Findings of the study overall: Significantly greater TCR diversity emerged by C4D1 in CD4+ cells but not CD8+ cells. Repertoires differed for reasons still undefined, possibly disease activity or prior therapy.

Measured with immunoSEQ multiplex PCR; TCRdb has only the in-frame clones, and not every one. Seen here are roughly 150,000 clones, around four fifths observed once, and the top ten hold roughly 8.4%. V was trimmed by 0 bases and J by 0 bases, leaving 14 bases between them. The length of the CDR3 is 17 residues. CDR1 and CDR2 from the germline V gene are LNHNV and YYDKDF (reference sequence). The material sequenced was peripheral blood mononuclear cells (PBMCs), taken before the second cycle of nivolumab. The V gene is TRBV15, the J gene TRBJ1-2; D remains unclear. The clonotype was recovered from a human donor with classical Hodgkin lymphoma. The CDR3 loop is CATSRDGPGRPNYGYTF. CDR3 bases: TGTGCCACCAGCAGAGATGGCCCTGGACGGCCTAACTATGGCTACACCTTC.